The present T cell receptor beta chain was sequenced within a study of shared clonotypes between healthy human individuals. Sorted-subset replicate PCRs used about 200 ng DNA, 25,000 to 30,000 T cell genomes. In the authors' workflow: ImmunoSEQ output held junction-only sequences without quality scores, so filtering differed. The data were produced by immunoSEQ multiplex PCR, yet TCRdb's version contains in-frame clones alone and is incomplete. That table furnishes V, J and clone size, whereas the DNA furnished D and trimming. The sample carries 2 million to 2.5 million clones, 85% to 95% recorded once. The CDR3 contains 12 residues. V gave up 8 bases and J gave up 2 bases; unmatched junction bases: 3. In germline, CDR1 is SNHLY, CDR2 FYNNEI. Of note for this clone: Other nucleotide sequences in the sample specify the same CDR3.

Donors, healthy HIV-negative adults, lacked recent acute infections or vaccinations. Nashville, Tennessee was home to all donors, who were Caucasian adults. V and J are TRBV2 and TRBJ2-7, with TRBD1 identical over 7 bases. The sample was naive CD4+ T cells from PBMCs. Stated subset: CD45RA+ positively selected. This receptor was obtained from a man aged 18 to 29 in good health. Some clones in this sample may be carry-over from other donors' samples. The CDR3 DNA follows: TGTGCCAGCCGGGACAGCACCTACGAGCAGTACTTC. Translating it yields CASRDSTYEQYF.